Given below is one TCR beta chain in context. The antigen is unknown. This entry comes from a study of shared clonotypes between healthy human individuals. Overall study context: Used for every donor were three CD4 naive, three CD4 memory, two CD8 naive and one CD8 memory plate. Study-wide results and caveats: Among donors, clonotype sharing was expected to be affected by sequencing depth.

Replicate sorted-subset PCRs were loaded with approximately 200 ng DNA, approximately 31,000 T cell genomes. Libraries were prepared by immunoSEQ multiplex PCR; TCRdb keeps only in-frame clonotypes and omits some of them. Of 1 million to 1.3 million clones in the sample, more than 75% are singletons; the top ten hold around 0.61%. This TCR came from a man between 18 and 29 years old in good health. Some clones in this sample may be carry-over from other donors' samples. Sequenced input: memory CD4+ T cells from PBMCs. Regarding subset: CD45RA-negative fraction.

This chain's CDR3 is CASSVGGPGANVLTF. CDR3 in DNA: TGTGCCAGCAGCGTAGGGGGGCCTGGGGCCAACGTCCTGACTTTC. The chain uses TRBV9 and TRBJ2-6; a possible D gene is TRBD1 (6 bases). V was trimmed by 0 bases and J by 2 bases, leaving 6 bases between them. The V gene's germline CDR1 is SGDLS and CDR2 YYNGEE. This CDR3 spans 15 amino acids.